This T cell receptor (beta chain) was identified during a study of T-cell memory formation after mild COVID-19. Sample barcodes and UMIs were carried by the TCR alpha and TCR beta cDNA libraries that 5'RACE generated with constant-segment primers. TCRdb called the 5' RACE reads again in MiXCR, with one record for every CDR3 protein. The sample has 400,000 to 450,000 distinct CDR3 sequences, under 20% seen once. This clonotype was found a few times. V lost 6 bases, J lost 4 bases, and 5 bases stayed unmatched. This CDR3 comprises 13 residues. Germline V gene data show CDR1 as MNHEY and CDR2 as SVGEGT. The clonotype was recovered from a man between 18 and 29 years old who had mild COVID-19 (a few samples of this study predate the infection). Cell type and time point are not known. The rearrangement joins TRBV6-2 or TRBV6-3 to TRBJ1-2, with 7 bases aligning to TRBD1. The sequenced sample consisted of PBMCs or a T cell subset sorted from them (not recorded which). CDR3 sequence: CASRGTAIYGYTF. The DNA of the CDR3 is TGTGCCAGCAGAGGGACAGCGATCTATGGCTACACCTTC.